This TCR beta chain emerged from a study of blood T cell repertoires in COVID-19. Whole-study context: From the United States, Italy and Spain came samples of acute and convalescent COVID-19. Sources were T cells, B-cell-depleted T cells, or PBMCs; the material itself was cDNA or gDNA.

This clone has a handful of counts. Per the original data handling: Quantification of nucleated cells was approximated via reference gene primer amplification. Sequenced by immunoSEQ multiplex PCR; TCRdb stores in-frame clones only, minus some. D and trimming were read from the DNA, whereas the V and J calls and clone size are those reported in that table. This table holds about 130,000 clones, around 89% found once. The sequencing sample was made of peripheral blood. This TCR came from a man over 45 with active or convalescent COVID-19.

DNA for the CDR3: TGTGCCAGCAGTGAGGAAGGGACAGGGGACTACGAGCAGTACTTC. Translated: CASSEEGTGDYEQYF. The chain uses TRBV2 and TRBJ2-7; 10 bases agree with TRBD1. Germline trimming cut 3 bases from V and 3 bases from J; bases unmatched to any gene: 5. The CDR3 totals 15 residues. Germline lookup yields CDR1 SNHLY and CDR2 FYNNEI.